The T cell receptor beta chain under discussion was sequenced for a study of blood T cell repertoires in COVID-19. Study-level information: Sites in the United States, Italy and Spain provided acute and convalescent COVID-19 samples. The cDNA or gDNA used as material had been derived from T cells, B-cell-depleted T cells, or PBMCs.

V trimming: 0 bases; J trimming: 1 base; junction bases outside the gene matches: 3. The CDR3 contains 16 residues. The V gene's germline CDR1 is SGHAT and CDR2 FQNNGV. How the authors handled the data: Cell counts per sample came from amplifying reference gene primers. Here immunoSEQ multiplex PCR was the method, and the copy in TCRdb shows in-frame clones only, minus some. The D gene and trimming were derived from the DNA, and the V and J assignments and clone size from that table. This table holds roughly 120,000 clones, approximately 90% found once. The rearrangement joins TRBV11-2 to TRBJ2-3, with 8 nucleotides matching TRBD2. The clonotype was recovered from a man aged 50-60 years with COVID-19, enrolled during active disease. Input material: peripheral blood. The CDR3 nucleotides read TGTGCCAGCAGCTTAGAGGGGACTAGACGCACAGATACGCAGTATTTT. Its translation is CASSLEGTRRTDTQYF.